Sequencing of this TCR beta chain was carried out in a study of early T cells in non-severe SARS-CoV-2 infection. About the study: The input, bulk RNA from unsorted whole blood, was sequenced, and chains were unpaired.

Individual cDNA molecules were tagged with unique molecular identifiers. Via MiXCR, TCRdb re-called the 5' RACE reads, giving one row per CDR3 protein. Among over 75,000 distinct CDR3 sequences listed, more than 13% were seen once. The CDR3 runs 14 residues. Trimming removed 5 bases at V and 8 bases at J, with 16 bases between. Germline CDR1 is SEHNR and CDR2 is FQNEAQ (reference sequence). This clonotype was counted between two and nine times. Its antigen is undetermined. Study-level results: VDJdb matching, biased toward anti-spike CD8 responses, missed private and CD4 specificities.

This chain joins TRBV7-9 and TRBJ1-3; D is ambiguous. The sequence derives from an adult who was a healthcare worker with PCR-confirmed SARS-CoV-2 infection or an uninfected control (not recorded which). Sequencing was done on a sample of whole blood. CDR3 in DNA: TGTGCCAGCAGCACGAGGACCCATGCGGACACCATATATTTT. This encodes CASSTRTHADTIYF.